Sequencing of this TCR beta chain was carried out in a study of blood T cell repertoires in COVID-19. Clones were sequenced by immunoSEQ multiplex PCR, and TCRdb holds only the in-frame ones, with some missing. In the table there are roughly 150,000 clones, approximately 82% of which are singletons. Self-reported history from a screening survey and questionnaire set each donor's cohort. The CDR3 is 13 residues long. The ends were cut back, 5 bases at V and 8 bases at J, with 15 bases in the middle. The germline V gene has CDR1 SGHVS and CDR2 FQNEAQ. J is TRBJ1-2 and V is TRBV7-8; tentatively, D is TRBD1 (5 bases). Sequencing input: PBMCs or T cells enriched from blood (not recorded which). The TCR originated in a man aged 60 to 69 who had recovered from COVID-19. The CDR3 nucleotides are TGTGCCAGCAGCCGTCAGGGATCGTGGGGCTACACCTTC. This gives the protein CASSRQGSWGYTF.